The next 14 T cell receptor beta chains were all read from a single sample in a study of human T cells and chemical hapten exposure. TCRdb processed the RACE reads anew with MiXCR; each CDR3 protein has one entry. Of 300,000 to 450,000 distinct CDR3 sequences listed, 5.1% are singletons. The sample's time point: pre-sensitization, week 0. Specified treatment: therapeutic diphenylcyclopropenone sensitization with weekly scalp DPC. The sequenced sample was whole blood, obtained in connection with sensitization to the hapten diphenylcyclopropenone (DPC). The source of these receptors is a woman aged 45-59 years with alopecia areata. Some clones in this sample may be carry-over from other donors' samples.

This clonotype was counted many times. V and J are TRBV20-1 and TRBJ2-1; the D gene is possibly TRBD2 (5 bases). This CDR3 has 13 residues. V gave up 4 bases and J gave up 4 bases, with 11 bases separating them. Germline CDR1 and CDR2: DFQATT and SNEGSKA (reference sequence). The DNA for the CDR3 is TGCAGTGCTAACCACGGGGATTACAATGAGCAGTTCTTC. It codes for CSANHGDYNEQFF.

This clonotype has a count of ten or more. V is TRBV27 and J is TRBJ1-6; D might be TRBD1 (5 bases). The CDR3 is 13 amino acids. V lost 4 bases, J lost 14 bases, and 15 bases lay in between. CDR1 is MNHEY, CDR2 SMNVEV, per germline (reference sequence). The CDR3, as DNA: TGTGCCAGCAGTTCGGGGACCTCTGGAGCCCTCCACTTT. It specifies CASSSGTSGALHF.

V and J are TRBV9 and TRBJ2-1, with 7 bases that match TRBD2. This CDR3 has 16 residues. V trimming: 3 bases; J trimming: 2 bases; junction bases outside the gene matches: 8. Germline V gene data show CDR1 as SGDLS and CDR2 as YYNGEE. CDR3 protein: CASSALGAGAYNEQFF. For the CDR3, the DNA is TGTGCCAGCAGCGCCCTGGGCGCGGGGGCCTACAATGAGCAGTTCTTC.

This clonotype came up many times. This chain uses TRBV29-1 with TRBJ2-5; 8 positions match TRBD2. V trimming: 6 bases; J trimming: 5 bases; junction bases outside the gene matches: 8. The CDR3 totals 13 residues. Germline V gene data show CDR1 as SQVTM and CDR2 as ANQGSEA. The CDR3 sequence is CSVPTSGPETQYF. The CDR3 DNA is TGCAGCGTCCCCACTAGCGGCCCGGAGACCCAGTACTTC.

A word on this clonotype: A read error may explain this, as a much larger clone is one base away. The chain employs TRBV6-5 and TRBJ1-6; 7 bases match TRBD1. The CDR3 sequence is 14 residues long. Germline V gene data show CDR1 as MNHEY and CDR2 as SVGAGI. DNA for the CDR3: TGTGCCAGCAGTTTCACAGGGGTGGATTCACCCCACCACTTT. Translating it yields CASSFTGVDSPHHF.

Ten or more counts support this clonotype. The chain employs TRBV20-1 and TRBJ2-1; 8 positions agree with TRBD2. Germline V lookup: CDR1 DFQATT, CDR2 SNEGSKA (reference sequence). Trimming cost V 8 bases and J 8 bases; bases outside gene matches: 11. This CDR3 is 13 amino acids long. In nucleotides, the CDR3 is TGCAGTCGAACAGCGGGAGAGAGGGATGAGCAGTTCTTC. Translated, it gives CSRTAGERDEQFF.

The table lists this clonotype with many counts. This chain uses TRBV7-8 with TRBJ2-3; D perhaps matches TRBD2 (7 bases). From germline, CDR1 is SGHVS and CDR2 FQNEAQ. Trimming removed 5 bases from V and 1 base from J, with 16 bases in between. The CDR3 contains 16 residues. The CDR3 DNA reads as TGTGCCAGCAGCCCATACCGGGGGGCCGGCACAGATACGCAGTATTTT. As protein: CASSPYRGAGTDTQYF. Drawing the rest from reference TRBV7-8 and TRBJ2-3, the complete variable domain is GAGVSQSPRYKVAKRGQDVALRCDPISGHVSLFWYQQALGQGPEFLTYFQNEAQLDKSGLPSDRFFAERPEGSVSTLKIQRTQQEDSAVYLCASSPYRGAGTDTQYFGPGTRLTVL.

The chain has TRBV27 and TRBJ2-7, with D hard to call. CDR3 length equals 14 residues. Germline V gene data show CDR1 as MNHEY and CDR2 as SMNVEV (reference sequence). The ends were cut back, 2 bases at V and 0 bases at J, with 8 bases in the middle. CDR3 DNA sequence: TGTGCCAGCAGTTTAATCGGGTACTCCTACGAGCAGTACTTC. It codes for CASSLIGYSYEQYF.

At least ten counts were recorded for this clonotype. The chain recombines TRBV20-1 with TRBJ1-4, with a weak D call TRBD1 (6 bases). This CDR3 has 12 residues. V lost 4 bases and J lost 5, with 8 bases in between. Per germline, CDR1 DFQATT and CDR2 SNEGSKA (reference sequence). The CDR3 coding sequence is TGCAGTGCTATGGACAGCAATGAAAAACTGTTTTTT. This translates into CSAMDSNEKLFF.

This clonotype showed up just a few times. The chain couples TRBV6-6 to TRBJ1-2; 8 bases map to TRBD1. This CDR3 has 17 amino acids. Germline CDR1 reads MNHNY; CDR2 reads SVGAGI (reference sequence). Trimming at V came to 2 bases and at J to 4 bases, leaving 12 bases not matched to a gene. The CDR3: CASSYPPRGLDIYGYTF. The CDR3 DNA reads as TGTGCCAGCAGTTACCCGCCCAGGGGGCTGGATATCTATGGCTACACCTTC.

In this sample, this clonotype turned up a few times. V usage is TRBV28 and J usage is TRBJ2-3; D may be TRBD2 (7 bases). The germline gives CDR1 MDHEN, CDR2 SYDVKM. The CDR3 contains 15 residues. Trimming removed 7 bases from V and 0 bases from J, with 14 bases in between. The CDR3 coding sequence is TGTGCCAGCAAAACCGGGGGGCAGAGCACAGATACGCAGTATTTT. This codes for CASKTGGQSTDTQYF.

The chain couples TRBV7-2 to TRBJ1-2, with 8 bases that match TRBD1. The trim removed 5 bases at V and 3 bases at J, leaving 8 bases unmatched. CDR3 length equals 15 residues. Looked up from germline, CDR1 is SGHTA and CDR2 is FQGNSA. The DNA of the CDR3 is TGTGCCAGCAGCCCCCCCAGGGACAGGTACTATGGCTACACCTTC. Translating gives CASSPPRDRYYGYTF.

Ten or more counts support this clonotype. V and J are TRBV3-1 and TRBJ2-1; either TRBD1 or TRBD2 may fit D (6 bases each). V lost 1 base and J 4 bases, leaving 8 bases between the germline ends. The CDR3 runs 14 residues. Germline CDR1 and CDR2: LGHDT and YNNKEL (reference sequence). CDR3 coding DNA: TGTGCCAGCAGCCAAGGAGGGGGGTACAATGAGCAGTTCTTC. Amino acids: CASSQGGGYNEQFF.

This sequence joins TRBV11-2 and TRBJ2-5; a possible D gene is TRBD2 (7 bases). From germline, CDR1 is SGHAT and CDR2 FQNNGV. The CDR3 length is 21 residues. Trimming stripped 1 base from V and 7 bases from J, with 34 bases between. The CDR3 loop is CASSLVGGAAQGRSFSGTQYF. The CDR3 DNA reads TGTGCCAGCAGCTTAGTGGGGGGGGCGGCCCAAGGCAGGAGTTTCTCCGGGACCCAGTACTTC.